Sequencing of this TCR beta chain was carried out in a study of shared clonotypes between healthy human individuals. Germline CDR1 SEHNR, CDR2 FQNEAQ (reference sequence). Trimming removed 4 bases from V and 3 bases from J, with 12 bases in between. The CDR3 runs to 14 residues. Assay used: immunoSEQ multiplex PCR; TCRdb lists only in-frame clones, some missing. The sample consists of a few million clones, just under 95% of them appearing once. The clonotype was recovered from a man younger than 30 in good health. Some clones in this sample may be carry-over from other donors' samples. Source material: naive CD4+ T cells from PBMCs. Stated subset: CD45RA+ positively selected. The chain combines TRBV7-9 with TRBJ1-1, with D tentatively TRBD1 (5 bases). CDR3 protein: CASSSRGRDTEAFF. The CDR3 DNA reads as TGTGCCAGCAGCTCGCGGGGGAGGGACACTGAAGCTTTCTTT.